A selection of T cell receptor beta chains follows, all from one sample in a study of cytomegalovirus exposure and HLA in healthy donors. TCRdb keeps only in-frame clones here, not all; method: immunoSEQ multiplex PCR. This listing includes about 160,000 clones. The sequenced sample consisted of PBMCs. The receptors stem from a woman in her fifties or sixties in good health and CMV-seronegative. Both conserved end residues are part of each CDR3. A D gene is named only where the DNA matches it firmly.

DNA | CDR3 | J | D | V
TGTGCCAGTAGTCCGACAGGGAAGAGCTCTGGAAACACCATATATTTT | CASSPTGKSSGNTIYF | TRBJ1-3 | TRBD1 | TRBV19
TGTGCCAGCAGCGTGACAACTAACTATGGCTACACCTTC | CASSVTTNYGYTF | TRBJ1-2 | . | TRBV5-4
TGCAGCGTTGAAAGACAATCAAACACTGAAGCTTTCTTT | CSVERQSNTEAFF | TRBJ1-1 | . | TRBV29-1
TGCAGCGTTGTAAGGCTAGCGGGGGGGCCTGAGCAGTACTTC | CSVVRLAGGPEQYF | TRBJ2-7 | TRBD2 | TRBV29-1
TGTGCCAGCAGCCCCGGCTCCTACAATGAGCAGTTCTTC | CASSPGSYNEQFF | TRBJ2-1 | . | TRBV7-3
TGTGCCAGCAGCTTATCGAGGAATTATGGCTACACCTTC | CASSLSRNYGYTF | TRBJ1-2 | . | TRBV11-1
TGTGCCAGCAGTGTCCGACAGGGCGCAGGCACCGGGGAGCTGTTTTTT | CASSVRQGAGTGELFF | TRBJ2-2 | TRBD1 | TRBV28
TGTGCCAGCAGTGAAAGACTCGGCTACGAGCAGTACTTC | CASSERLGYEQYF | TRBJ2-7 | . | TRBV6-1
TGCGCCAGCAGCCAATACGGGGGGGCCGATACGCAGTATTTT | CASSQYGGADTQYF | TRBJ2-3 | TRBD2 | TRBV4-1
TGTGCCAGCAGTCCGGGACAGCTGGGAGGCACTGAAGCTTTCTTT | CASSPGQLGGTEAFF | TRBJ1-1 | TRBD1 | TRBV28
TGTGCCTGGAGTGTTGGAGGGGTTGAGACCCAGTACTTC | CAWSVGGVETQYF | TRBJ2-5 | . | TRBV30
TGTGCCAGTAGTACGACAGGGGGGAACACCGGGGAGCTGTTTTTT | CASSTTGGNTGELFF | TRBJ2-2 | TRBD1 | TRBV19
TGTGCCAGCTCCCAGGCCCTGGCAGGGACACCTGGGGCCAACGTCCTGACTTTC | CASSQALAGTPGANVLTF | TRBJ2-6 | . | TRBV18
TGTGCCAGCAGCTCCGGCCCGCCAGGGGGCTACGAGCAGTACTTC | CASSSGPPGGYEQYF | TRBJ2-7 | TRBD1 | TRBV5-4
TGTGCCAGCAGCGACCGGGACAGGAACACCGGGGAGCTGTTTTTT | CASSDRDRNTGELFF | TRBJ2-2 | TRBD1 | TRBV9
TGTGCCAGCAGCTTCCCCCGAGGGCCTAGCGGGGTTACGCAGTATTTT | CASSFPRGPSGVTQYF | TRBJ2-3 | TRBD2 | TRBV11-2
TGTGCCAGTAGTATACAGACACCCAGGGGAAACATTCAGTACTTC | CASSIQTPRGNIQYF | TRBJ2-4 | . | TRBV19
TGTGCCAGCAGTTATACGGGGACAGGGTTTTCGGTTGCTTTCTTT | CASSYTGTGFSVAFF | TRBJ1-1 | TRBD1 | TRBV7-9
TGCGCCAGCAGCTTGGTAGAAGTTAGCAATGAGCAGTTCTTC | CASSLVEVSNEQFF | TRBJ2-1 | . | TRBV5-1
TGTGCCAGCAGTTTATATCTGCCCGGGACTAGCAGTCACACAGATACGCAGTATTTT | CASSLYLPGTSSHTDTQYF | TRBJ2-3 | TRBD2 | TRBV27
TGTGCCAGCTCACGTGGGGGGGACACTGAAGCTTTCTTT | CASSRGGDTEAFF | TRBJ1-1 | . | TRBV18
TGTGCCAGCCGCGCCGGGACAGGGTTAGGGCGGGGGGCAAGCAATGAGCAGTTCTTC | CASRAGTGLGRGASNEQFF | TRBJ2-1 | . | TRBV9
TGTGCCAGCAGCCGCGGACAGAGAGGGGCTAGCAATCAGCCCCAGCATTTT | CASSRGQRGASNQPQHF | TRBJ1-5 | . | TRBV5-8
TGTGCCAGCAGTGAAGACAGGGGGAATGAGCAGTTCTTC | CASSEDRGNEQFF | TRBJ2-1 | TRBD1 | TRBV2
TGTGCCAGCAGCTTAGGGTTCCTAGCGGGAAGCCAAGAGACCCAGTACTTC | CASSLGFLAGSQETQYF | TRBJ2-5 | TRBD2 | TRBV11-2
TGTGCCAGCAGTGAAGCGCTGGGCAGAGTCTATGGCTACACCTTC | CASSEALGRVYGYTF | TRBJ1-2 | . | TRBV2
TGTGCCAGCAGTCCTTCGGGACTCCCGAGCGGAAAACTGTTTTTT | CASSPSGLPSGKLFF | TRBJ1-4 | . | TRBV27
TGTGCCATCAGTGAGTCGAGAAAGGGGGACAATGAGCAGTTCTTC | CAISESRKGDNEQFF | TRBJ2-1 | . | TRBV10-3
TGTGCCAGCACCGAACCGGACAGGTACAATCAGCCCCAGCACTTT | CASTEPDRYNQPQHF | TRBJ1-5 | TRBD1 | TRBV6-1
TGTGCCAGCAGCTTTTGGGGAGGGTTGGAGGGCTACACCTTC | CASSFWGGLEGYTF | TRBJ1-2 | . | TRBV5-4
TGTGCCAGCAGCTTATCTGGACTGGCAATACAAGAGACCCAGTACTTC | CASSLSGLAIQETQYF | TRBJ2-5 | . | TRBV7-9
TGTGCCAGCAGCTTAGCTACCGACAGGGACGAAAAACTGTTTTTT | CASSLATDRDEKLFF | TRBJ1-4 | TRBD1 | TRBV7-9
TGTGCCATCAGTGACGACAGCTACAATGAGCAGTTCTTC | CAISDDSYNEQFF | TRBJ2-1 | . | TRBV10-3
TGTGCCAGCAGCGTAGCCCCGACTAGTGTGAATGAGCAGTTCTTC | CASSVAPTSVNEQFF | TRBJ2-1 | . | TRBV9
TGTGCCAGCTGTCCCAGGGAGGGTGAAAAACTGTTTTTT | CASCPREGEKLFF | TRBJ1-4 | . | TRBV18
TGTGCCAGCAGCCGTTTAATGACAGGGGGCATGTCACCCCTCCACTTT | CASSRLMTGGMSPLHF | TRBJ1-6 | TRBD1 | TRBV7-2
TGTGCCAGCAGCTTGGTTGACAGGGGTATCACTGAAGCTTTCTTT | CASSLVDRGITEAFF | TRBJ1-1 | TRBD1 | TRBV5-6
TGTGCCAGTAGTATAAACGGAGATCGCTACAATGAGCAGTTCTTC | CASSINGDRYNEQFF | TRBJ2-1 | . | TRBV19
TGTGCCAGCAGCTTCATTTCCCGGACTAGCGGGACGTACAATGAGCAGTTCTTC | CASSFISRTSGTYNEQFF | TRBJ2-1 | TRBD2 | TRBV7-6
TGCGCCAGCAGTCCAGGACAGGGAGGGGGCTATGGCTACACCTTC | CASSPGQGGGYGYTF | TRBJ1-2 | TRBD1 | TRBV4-1
TGTGCCAGCAGCGGGAGGGGCAGACTGAACACTGAAGCTTTCTTT | CASSGRGRLNTEAFF | TRBJ1-1 | . | TRBV7-8